One T cell receptor beta chain is described in this entry. Under the authors' procedure: It was from reference gene primer amplification that nucleated cell counts were estimated. Sequencing was performed with immunoSEQ multiplex PCR; in TCRdb, only in-frame clones are kept and a portion is missing. That table supplies the V and J calls and clone size; D and trimming were determined from the DNA. Among fewer than 250,000 clones listed, 85% were seen once. The CDR3 totals 11 residues. The germline CDR1 and CDR2 sequences are GTSNPN and SVGIG (reference sequence). The V end lost 2 bases, the J end lost 8 bases, and 9 bases lay between the germline ends. These data are taken from a study of blood T cell repertoires in COVID-19.

The chain is built from TRBV30 and TRBJ1-2, with D possibly TRBD1 on 5 matching bases. Input material: peripheral blood. The receptor was derived from a man aged 40-55 years with acute or convalescent COVID-19. Written as DNA, the CDR3 is TGTGCCTGGAGTACAGGTCAGGGCTACACCTTC. This translates into CAWSTGQGYTF.